This T cell receptor (beta chain) stems from a study of T cells in Graves' hyperthyroidism and ophthalmopathy. CDR3 size: 12 residues. The V end lost 2 bases, the J end lost 15 bases, and 14 bases lay between the germline ends. CDR1 KGHSH and CDR2 LQKENI come from the germline V gene. This clonotype was counted between two and nine times. Amplification targeted TCR beta CDR3 regions from RNA transcripts. Researchers ran a first-round RT-PCR on the TCR CDR3 using the HTBI primer set. TCRdb reanalysed the multiplex PCR reads using MiXCR and keeps one entry per CDR3 protein. The table lists about half a million distinct CDR3 sequences, about 20% of them singletons, with 26% in the top ten.

The chain uses TRBV18 and TRBJ1-3, with TRBD1 as a possible D gene (5 bases). This TCR came from a man aged 18 to 30 with Graves' hyperthyroidism. The material sequenced was blood. CDR3 sequence: CASSPITGTAYF. DNA for the CDR3: TGTGCCAGCTCACCAATAACCGGGACCGCATATTTT.